The sample holds a few counts of the clone carrying this T cell receptor (beta chain). The antigen is not known. The sample originates from a study of regulatory T cells in long-lasting Graves disease. Study-wide results and limits: Patients with persistent disease showed a bias toward TRBV28, TRBJ1-2 and TRBJ2-5.

This sample's time point: newly diagnosed GD, antithyroid drugs for less than 3 months. RNA from PBMCs was the source of the TCR library. The CDR3 contains 13 residues. CDR1 and CDR2 (germline): LNHDA, SQIVND (reference sequence). V lost 6 bases, J lost 5 bases, and 5 bases stayed unmatched. Investigators prepared the TCR beta libraries by applying iRepertoire HTBI primers and Arm-PCR of CDR3 regions. TCRdb re-called the multiplex PCR reads with MiXCR, one entry per CDR3 protein. The sample shows 450,000 to 600,000 distinct CDR3 sequences, around 15% of them seen only once. The sample was also linked to a second study, of T cells in Graves' hyperthyroidism and ophthalmopathy.

The rearrangement links TRBV19 to TRBJ1-1; 8 nucleotides align to TRBD1. Specimen: peripheral blood mononuclear cells (PBMCs), collected at new diagnosis, from a patient treated with antithyroid drugs. The receptor was derived from a man aged 40-49 years with Graves disease. CDR3 nucleotides: TGTGCCAGTAGCAAGACAGGGGTGACTGAAGCTTTCTTT. Residues: CASSKTGVTEAFF.